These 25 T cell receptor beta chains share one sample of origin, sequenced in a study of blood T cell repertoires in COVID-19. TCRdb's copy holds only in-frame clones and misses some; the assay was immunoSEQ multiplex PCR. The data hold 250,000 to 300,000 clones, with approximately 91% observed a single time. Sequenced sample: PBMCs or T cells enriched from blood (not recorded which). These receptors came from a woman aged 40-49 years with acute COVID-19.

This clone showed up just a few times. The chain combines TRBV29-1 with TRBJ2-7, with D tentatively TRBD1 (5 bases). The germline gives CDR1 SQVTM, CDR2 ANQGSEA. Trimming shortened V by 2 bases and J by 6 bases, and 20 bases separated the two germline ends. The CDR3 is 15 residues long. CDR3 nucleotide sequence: TGCAGCGTTGAAAGTACCTCAGGGAATACGTTCGAGCAGTACTTC. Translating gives CSVESTSGNTFEQYF.

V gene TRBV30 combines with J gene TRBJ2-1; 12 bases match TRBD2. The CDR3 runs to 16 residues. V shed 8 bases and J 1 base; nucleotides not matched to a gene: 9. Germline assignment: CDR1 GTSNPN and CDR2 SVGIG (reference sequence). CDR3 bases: TGTGCCGGGGGGGGACTAGCGGGTCATTCCTACAATGAGCAGTTCTTC. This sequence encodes CAGGGLAGHSYNEQFF.

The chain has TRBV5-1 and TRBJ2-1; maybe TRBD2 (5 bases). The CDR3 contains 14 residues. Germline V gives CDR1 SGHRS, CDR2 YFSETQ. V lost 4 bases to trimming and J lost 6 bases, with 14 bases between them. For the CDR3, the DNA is TGCGCCAGCAGCCCCGGACTCTCAGTCAATGAGCAGTTCTTC. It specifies CASSPGLSVNEQFF.

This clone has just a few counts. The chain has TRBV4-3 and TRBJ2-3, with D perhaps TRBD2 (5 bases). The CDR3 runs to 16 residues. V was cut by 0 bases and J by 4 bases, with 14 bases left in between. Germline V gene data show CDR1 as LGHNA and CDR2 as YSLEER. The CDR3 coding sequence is TGCGCCAGCAGCCAAGAGGTCCCGGGAATCCCAGATACGCAGTATTTT. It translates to CASSQEVPGIPDTQYF.

The CDR3 nucleotides are TGCGCCAGCAAACCGAGGACAGGGGCCTACTATGGCTACACCTTC. Residues: CASKPRTGAYYGYTF. The rearrangement joins TRBV10-1 to TRBJ1-2, with 9 bases lining up with TRBD1. The CDR3 length is 15 residues. Germline loops: CDR1 WNHNN, CDR2 SYGVQD (reference sequence). Losses at the gene ends were 7 bases for V and 3 bases for J; bases not matched to a gene: 9.

Here the CDR3 DNA reads TGTGCCAGCAGCCAAGATCTCGGACAAGGAACTGAAGCTTTCTTT. It codes for CASSQDLGQGTEAFF. The V call is TRBV3-1 (or the pseudogene TRBV3-2), the J call TRBJ1-1; tentative D call: TRBD1 (5 bases). V lost 0 bases and J lost 5, with 13 bases in between. CDR1 and CDR2 (germline): LGHDT, YNNKEL (reference sequence). This CDR3 is 15 amino acids long.

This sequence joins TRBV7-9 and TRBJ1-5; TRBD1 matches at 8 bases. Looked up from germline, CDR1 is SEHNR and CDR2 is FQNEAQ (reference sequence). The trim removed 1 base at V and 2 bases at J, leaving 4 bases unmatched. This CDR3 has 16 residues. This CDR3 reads CASSLDAGGGNQPQHF. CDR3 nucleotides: TGTGCCAGCAGCTTAGATGCAGGGGGCGGCAATCAGCCCCAGCATTTT.

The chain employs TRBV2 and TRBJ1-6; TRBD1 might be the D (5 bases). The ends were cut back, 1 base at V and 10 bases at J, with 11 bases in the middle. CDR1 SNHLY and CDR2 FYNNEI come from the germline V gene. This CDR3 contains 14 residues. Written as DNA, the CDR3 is TGTGCCAGCAGTGAAGGGCAGGGTATCTCACCCCTCCACTTT. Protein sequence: CASSEGQGISPLHF.

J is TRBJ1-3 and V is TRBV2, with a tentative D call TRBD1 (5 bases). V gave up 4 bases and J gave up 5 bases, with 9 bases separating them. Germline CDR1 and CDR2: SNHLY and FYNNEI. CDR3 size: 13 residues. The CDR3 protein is CASSAGYRNTIYF. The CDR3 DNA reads TGTGCCAGCAGTGCAGGGTATCGAAACACCATATATTTT.

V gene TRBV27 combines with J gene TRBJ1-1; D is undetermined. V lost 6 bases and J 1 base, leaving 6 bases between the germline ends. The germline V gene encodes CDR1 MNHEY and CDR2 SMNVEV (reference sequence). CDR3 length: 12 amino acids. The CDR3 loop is CASSSSNTEAFF. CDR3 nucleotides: TGTGCCAGCAGCTCCTCGAACACTGAAGCTTTCTTT.

The CDR3: CASSLDPRDGLLSTYEQYF. In nucleotides, the CDR3 is TGTGCCAGCAGCTTAGACCCGCGGGACGGACTATTAAGTACCTACGAGCAGTACTTC. The V and J genes are TRBV7-9 and TRBJ2-7; weak D call: TRBD2 (6 bases). This CDR3 is 19 amino acids long. Germline CDR1 SEHNR, CDR2 FQNEAQ (reference sequence). Deletions cut 1 base from V and 2 bases from J, with 24 bases between.

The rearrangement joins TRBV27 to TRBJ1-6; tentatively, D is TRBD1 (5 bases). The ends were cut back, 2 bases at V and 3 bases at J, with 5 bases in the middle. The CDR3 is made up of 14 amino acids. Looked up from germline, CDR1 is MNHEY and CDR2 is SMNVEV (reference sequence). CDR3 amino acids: CASSLGHYNSPLHF. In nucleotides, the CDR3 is TGTGCCAGCAGTTTAGGACACTATAATTCACCCCTCCACTTT.

CDR3 coding DNA: TGTGCCAGCAGCCAGGGGATTAAAGCTACAGATACGCAGTATTTT. Amino acids: CASSQGIKATDTQYF. V is TRBV5-8 and J is TRBJ2-3; D possibly corresponds to TRBD1 (6 bases). V was clipped by 4 bases and J by 3 bases, with 15 bases between them. The V gene's germline CDR1 is SGHTS and CDR2 YDEGEE. This CDR3 spans 15 amino acids.

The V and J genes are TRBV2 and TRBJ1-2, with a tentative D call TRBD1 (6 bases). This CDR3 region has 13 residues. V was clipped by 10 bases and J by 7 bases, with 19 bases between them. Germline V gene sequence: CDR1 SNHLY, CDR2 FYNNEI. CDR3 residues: CATGETGYGGYTF. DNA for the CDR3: TGTGCCACTGGGGAAACAGGGTACGGTGGCTACACCTTC. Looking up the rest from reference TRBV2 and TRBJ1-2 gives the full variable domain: EPEVTQTPSHQVTQMGQEVILRCVPISNHLYFYWYRQILGQKVEFLVSFYNNEISEKSEIFDDQFSVERPDGSNFTLKIRSTKLEDSAMYFCATGETGYGGYTFGSGTRLTVV.

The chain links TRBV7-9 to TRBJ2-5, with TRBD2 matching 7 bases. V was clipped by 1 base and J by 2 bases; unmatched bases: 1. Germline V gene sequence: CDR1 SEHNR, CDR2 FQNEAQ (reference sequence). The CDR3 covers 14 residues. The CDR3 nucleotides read TGTGCCAGCAGCTTAGAGGGACTACAAGAGACCCAGTACTTC. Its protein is CASSLEGLQETQYF.

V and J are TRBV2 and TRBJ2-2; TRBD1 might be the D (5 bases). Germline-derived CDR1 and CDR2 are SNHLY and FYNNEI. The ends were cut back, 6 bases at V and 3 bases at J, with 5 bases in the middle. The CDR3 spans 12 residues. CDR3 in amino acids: CASRGDTGELFF. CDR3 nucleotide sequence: TGTGCCAGCAGAGGGGACACCGGGGAGCTGTTTTTT.

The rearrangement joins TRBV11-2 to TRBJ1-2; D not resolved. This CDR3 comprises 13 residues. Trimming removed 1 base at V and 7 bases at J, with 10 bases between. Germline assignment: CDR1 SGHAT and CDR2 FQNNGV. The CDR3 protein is CASSLVSVLGYTF. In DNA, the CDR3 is TGTGCCAGCAGCTTAGTTAGCGTACTTGGCTACACCTTC. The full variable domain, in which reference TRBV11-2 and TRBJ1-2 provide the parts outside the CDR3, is EAGVAQSPRYKIIEKRQSVAFWCNPISGHATLYWYQQILGQGPKLLIQFQNNGVVDDSQLPKDRFSAERLKGVDSTLKIQPAKLEDSAVYLCASSLVSVLGYTFGSGTRLTVV.

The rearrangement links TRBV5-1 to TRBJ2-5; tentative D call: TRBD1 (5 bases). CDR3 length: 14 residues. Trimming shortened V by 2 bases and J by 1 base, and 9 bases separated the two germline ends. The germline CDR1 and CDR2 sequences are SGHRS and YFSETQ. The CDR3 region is CASSFGQVQETQYF. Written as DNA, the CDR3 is TGCGCCAGCAGCTTTGGACAAGTCCAAGAGACCCAGTACTTC. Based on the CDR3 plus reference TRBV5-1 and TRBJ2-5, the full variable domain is KAGVTQTPRYLIKTRGQQVTLSCSPISGHRSVSWYQQTPGQGLQFLFEYFSETQRNKGNFPGRFSGRQFSNSRSEMNVSTLELGDSALYLCASSFGQVQETQYFGPGTRLLVL.

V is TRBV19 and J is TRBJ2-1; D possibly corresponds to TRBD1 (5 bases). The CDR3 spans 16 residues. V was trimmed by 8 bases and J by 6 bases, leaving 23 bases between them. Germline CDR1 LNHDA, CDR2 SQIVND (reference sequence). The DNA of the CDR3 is TGTGCCAGTGGAAGGTCCAGGGAAACCCCATCCAATGAGCAGTTCTTC. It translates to CASGRSRETPSNEQFF.

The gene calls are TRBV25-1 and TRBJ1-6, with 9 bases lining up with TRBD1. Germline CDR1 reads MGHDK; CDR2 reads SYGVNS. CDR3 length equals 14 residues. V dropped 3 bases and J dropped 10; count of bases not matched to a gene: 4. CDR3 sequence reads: CASSERTGASPLHF. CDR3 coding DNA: TGTGCCAGCAGTGAGAGGACAGGGGCCTCACCCCTCCACTTT.

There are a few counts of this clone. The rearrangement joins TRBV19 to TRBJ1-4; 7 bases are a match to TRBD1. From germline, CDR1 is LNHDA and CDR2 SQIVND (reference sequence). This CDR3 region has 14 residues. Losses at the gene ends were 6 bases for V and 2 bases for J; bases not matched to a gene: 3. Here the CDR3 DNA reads TGTGCCAGTAGACCGACAGGGACTAATGAAAAACTGTTTTTT. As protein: CASRPTGTNEKLFF.

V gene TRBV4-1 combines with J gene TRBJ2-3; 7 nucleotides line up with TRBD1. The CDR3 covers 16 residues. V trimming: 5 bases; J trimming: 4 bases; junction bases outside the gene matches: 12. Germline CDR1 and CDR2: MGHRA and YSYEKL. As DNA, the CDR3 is TGCGCCAGCAGCTTCTATGACAGGGCTGCGTCAGATACGCAGTATTTT. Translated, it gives CASSFYDRAASDTQYF.

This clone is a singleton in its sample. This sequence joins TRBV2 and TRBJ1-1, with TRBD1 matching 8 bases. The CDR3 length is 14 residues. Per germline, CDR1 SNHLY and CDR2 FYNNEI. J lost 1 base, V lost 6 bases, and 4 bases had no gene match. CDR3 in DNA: TGTGCCAGCAGGACAGGGGTTGAGAACACTGAAGCTTTCTTT. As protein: CASRTGVENTEAFF.

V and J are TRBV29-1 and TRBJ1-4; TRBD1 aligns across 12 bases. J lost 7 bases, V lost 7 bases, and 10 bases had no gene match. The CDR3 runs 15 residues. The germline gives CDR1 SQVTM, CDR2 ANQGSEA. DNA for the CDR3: TGCAGCGGCGGGACAGGGGGCACGTTTGGTGAAAAACTGTTTTTT. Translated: CSGGTGGTFGEKLFF. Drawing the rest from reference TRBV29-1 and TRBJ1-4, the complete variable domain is SAVISQKPSRDICQRGTSLTIQCQVDSQVTMMFWYRQQPGQSLTLIATANQGSEATYESGFVIDKFPISRPNLTFSTLTVSNMSPEDSSIYLCSGGTGGTFGEKLFFGSGTQLSVL.

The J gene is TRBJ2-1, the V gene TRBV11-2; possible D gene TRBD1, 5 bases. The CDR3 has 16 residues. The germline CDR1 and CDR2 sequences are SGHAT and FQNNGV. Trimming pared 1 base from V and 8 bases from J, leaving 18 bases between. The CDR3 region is CASSLVYGRERHEQFF. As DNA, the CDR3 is TGTGCCAGCAGCTTAGTTTACGGCAGGGAAAGGCATGAGCAGTTCTTC.